This T cell receptor beta chain was found in a study of cytotoxic CD8 clonotypes in ibrutinib-treated CLL (dated by TCRdb to the early 2020s). In terms of the full investigation: In this cohort, approximately 15 patients were treatment-naive and approximately ten were relapsed/refractory, while around 18 had unmutated IGHV. Partial responses were observed in roughly 25 patients and complete responses in 2; after a median follow-up of about 69 months, remission was maintained in about 15 patients and progression was observed in 12. Response samples were obtained after a median of about 13 months of treatment, with a range of about 6 to 36 months. An average of around 250,000 productive templates and roughly 94,000 productive rearrangements was obtained per sample. Longitudinal samples were obtainable from about 30% of the roughly 90 participants in the trial. Cryopreserved peripheral blood mononuclear cells were obtained prior to treatment, at the time of response, and at either disease progression or sustained remission. Patients were still on ibrutinib when every remission and progressive disease sample was collected. General conclusions and limits of the study: An increase in clonality was observed at ibrutinib response, with clonality remaining stable during sustained remission and falling back toward baseline at progression. Public clonotypes were rare and either shrank or stayed stable during treatment, and the rise in clonality at ibrutinib response reflected expansion of private clonotypes. Sustained-remission and progressing patients did not have matched sampling times, and lymph node repertoires were not examined. Baseline clonality exceeded that of age-matched healthy donors and correlated strongly with circulating CD8+ T-cell counts.

A MiSeq instrument was used for deep resolution sequencing, which targeted depths ranging from 1 in 1 million up to 1 in 200,000 T cells, with coverage averaging 10x for each clonotype. The immunoSEQ hsTCRB Kit was used to generate the TCR beta libraries. On the study's bioinformatics: Data were analyzed with ImmunoSEQ Data Assistant and ImmunoSEQ Analyzer, with V, D and J genes assigned per IMGT definitions. Clonality, which ranges from 0 to 1, was calculated by subtracting the normalized Shannon entropy of productive rearrangement frequencies from one. Only overrepresented clonotypes making up at least 0.05% of each patient's repertoire were included in the public clonotype analysis. Some twelve age-matched healthy donor repertoires from immuneACCESS were used as controls for clonality. TCRdb obtained this table from immuneACCESS and retained in-frame rearrangements with V and J assigned. These tables miss some clones; where compared with another copy, unresolved V genes account for less than half of the shortfall, and the remainder is unexplained. V and J calls and clone size are as listed in that table; D and trimming were resolved from the DNA. This sample is represented by fewer than 400,000 clones; roughly 71% of them were singletons. Jointly, the top ten make up roughly 6.8% of the sample.

For TCR beta library preparation, about 2.2 micrograms of genomic DNA were extracted from the cryopreserved PBMCs. Longitudinal blood samples from CLL patients on ibrutinib monotherapy underwent high-throughput TCR beta sequencing. The patients took part in an open-label, single-center phase 2 trial of ibrutinib monotherapy. CDR1 SGHDT and CDR2 YYEEEE were looked up in the germline V gene. The CDR3 spans 13 residues, from the cysteine through the phenylalanine. Only the CDR3 DNA stays, 39 bases, in frame from base 1. V loses 0 bases, J loses 2 bases, and the germline ends lie 6 bases apart. Comments on this clone: This receptor's antigen is unknown. Base qualities are not recorded, but no much larger clone differs from it by a single base.

The chain uses TRBV5-6 and TRBJ2-7, with a weak D call of TRBD2 (5 bases match). The sequence derives from a human donor with chronic lymphocytic leukemia. The sample consisted of PBMCs, taken after 36 months of ibrutinib treatment. The CDR3: CASSLGLPYEQYF. The DNA reads as follows: TGTGCCAGCAGCTTGGGACTACCCTACGAGCAGTACTTC.